This T cell receptor (beta chain) appears in the sequencing data of a study of OX40 agonist ivuxolimab in advanced cancers. Study-level information: An agonistic human IgG2 monoclonal antibody against OX40 (CD134) was given. Partial responses were observed in three patients, of whom one had hepatocellular carcinoma and two had cutaneous melanoma.

Assay: immunoSEQ multiplex PCR; the TCRdb copy retains only in-frame clones and omits some. Here the sample spans tens of thousands of clones, around 83% being singletons. The source of this sequence is an adult with an advanced solid tumor such as melanoma, head and neck, liver or kidney cancer. Specimen: CD4+ or CD8+ T cells sorted from blood, collected in a trial of the OX40 agonist ivuxolimab.

The DNA of the CDR3 is TGTGCCAGCAGCGCCCGACTAGCGGGGGGCACAGATACGCAGTATTTT. It translates to CASSARLAGGTDTQYF. This chain links TRBV9 with TRBJ2-3; 12 nucleotides line up with TRBD2. The ends lost 3 bases at V and 1 base at J; junction bases unmatched: 3. Germline V gene sequence: CDR1 SGDLS, CDR2 YYNGEE. The CDR3 is 16 amino acids.